A single sample is the source of the 27 T cell receptor beta chains below, sequenced in a study of control samples from healthy donors and cancer patients. Assay used: immunoSEQ multiplex PCR; TCRdb lists only in-frame clones, some missing. The sample holds 90,000 to 150,000 clones, 80% to 90% seen once. Input material: blood. Receptors originate from a man aged 30 to 45 in good health.

The rearrangement joins TRBV5-1 to TRBJ1-3; unclear D gene. The germline V and J ends were trimmed by 4 bases and 0 bases, with 8 bases remaining between them. The germline CDR1 and CDR2 sequences are SGHRS and YFSETQ. The CDR3 sequence is 14 residues long. The CDR3 DNA sequence: TGCGCCAGCAGCAAGGGAGGCTCTGGAAACACCATATATTTT. As protein: CASSKGGSGNTIYF.

The CDR3 DNA is TGTGCCAGCAGCCCTGTTACGGGACTAGCGGGGTATTGGGTCACAGATACGCAGTATTTT. Translation gives CASSPVTGLAGYWVTDTQYF. This chain links TRBV11-3 with TRBJ2-3, with 13 positions matching TRBD2. This CDR3 comprises 20 residues. The ends lost 5 bases at V and 2 bases at J; junction bases unmatched: 16. Germline loops: CDR1 SGHNT, CDR2 YENEEA.

The CDR3 spells CASSLDSAWNSNQPQHF. The CDR3 DNA follows: TGTGCCAGCAGCTTAGATTCAGCCTGGAATAGCAATCAGCCCCAGCATTTT. The chain recombines TRBV7-2 with TRBJ1-5; D not resolved. Germline values: CDR1 SGHTA, CDR2 FQGNSA. V gave up 1 base and J gave up 0 bases, with 13 bases separating them. CDR3 length equals 17 residues.

The rearrangement links TRBV15 to TRBJ1-5; D gene uncertain. In germline, CDR1 is LNHNV, CDR2 YYDKDF (reference sequence). The V gene lost 0 bases and the J gene lost 7 bases, with 10 bases spanning the gap. The CDR3 has 14 residues. CDR3 loop: CATSREIVGQPQHF. The CDR3, as DNA: TGTGCCACCAGCAGAGAAATAGTGGGACAGCCCCAGCATTTT.

V and J are TRBV5-6 and TRBJ1-1; 9 bases are shared with TRBD1. CDR3 length equals 15 residues. Trimming took 4 bases from V and 5 from J; bases not matched to a gene: 9. Germline CDR1 SGHDT, CDR2 YYEEEE. The DNA for the CDR3 is TGTGCCAGCAGCGACTTACAGGGGACAGGGACTGAAGCTTTCTTT. This encodes CASSDLQGTGTEAFF.

The chain uses TRBV5-1 and TRBJ2-5; TRBD1 matches at 9 bases. Germline V lookup: CDR1 SGHRS, CDR2 YFSETQ. This CDR3 spans 15 amino acids. The V and J ends lost 0 bases and 4 bases, in that order; junction bases with no gene match: 4. CDR3 residues: CASSLGTGEAETQYF. CDR3 sequence (DNA): TGCGCCAGCAGCTTGGGGACAGGGGAAGCAGAGACCCAGTACTTC. Variable domain in full (rest from reference TRBV5-1 and TRBJ2-5): KAGVTQTPRYLIKTRGQQVTLSCSPISGHRSVSWYQQTPGQGLQFLFEYFSETQRNKGNFPGRFSGRQFSNSRSEMNVSTLELGDSALYLCASSLGTGEAETQYFGPGTRLLVL.

The chain is built from TRBV4-1 and TRBJ1-4; D may be TRBD1 (5 bases). The germline gives CDR1 MGHRA, CDR2 YSYEKL. Trimming pared 0 bases from V and 7 bases from J, leaving 15 bases between. CDR3 length: 16 amino acids. CDR3 sequence (DNA): TGCGCCAGCAGCCAAGATGATGGGGCAGGTGGTGAAAAACTGTTTTTT. Amino acids: CASSQDDGAGGEKLFF.

This sequence joins TRBV3-1 (or the pseudogene TRBV3-2) and TRBJ2-5; 8 bases fit TRBD2. The CDR3 totals 16 residues. The germline CDR1 and CDR2 sequences are LGHDT and YNNKEL (reference sequence). J was trimmed by 4 bases and V by 2 bases; bases with no gene match: 9. CDR3 in amino acids: CASSQMTAGAGETQYF. As DNA, the CDR3 is TGTGCCAGCAGCCAAATGACAGCGGGGGCGGGAGAGACCCAGTACTTC.

The chain joins TRBV20-1 to TRBJ1-5; no clear D gene. Per germline, CDR1 DFQATT and CDR2 SNEGSKA (reference sequence). This CDR3 comprises 16 residues. Trimming removed 3 bases at V and 4 bases at J, with 19 bases between. The DNA of the CDR3 is TGCAGTGCTAGTGTAGATATGTTTGGCGCGAATCAGCCCCAGCATTTT. Translation gives CSASVDMFGANQPQHF.

The V and J genes are TRBV5-1 and TRBJ2-1, with 8 bases that match TRBD2. This CDR3 spans 14 amino acids. V shed 5 bases, J shed 7 bases, and the junction held 8 bases outside the gene matches. CDR1 is SGHRS and CDR2 is YFSETQ in the germline V gene. The DNA of the CDR3 is TGCGCCAGCAGTAGCGGGATCCTGAGGAATGAGCAGTTCTTC. Translated: CASSSGILRNEQFF.

The chain joins TRBV5-6 to TRBJ2-1; D gene ambiguous. V was cut by 2 bases and J by 4 bases, with 10 bases left in between. The CDR3 covers 14 residues. Germline V gene data show CDR1 as SGHDT and CDR2 as YYEEEE. The CDR3 here is CASSFPQLYNEQFF. Here the CDR3 DNA reads TGTGCCAGCAGCTTCCCACAGTTATACAATGAGCAGTTCTTC.

This clone was observed once. This chain joins TRBV6-1 and TRBJ2-7; 7 bases are shared with TRBD1. The CDR3 has 15 amino acids. V shed 2 bases, J shed 2 bases, and the junction held 6 bases outside the gene matches. The germline gives CDR1 MNHNS, CDR2 SASEGT. The CDR3 region has the DNA TGTGCCAGCAGTGAACAGGGGGTATTCACCTACGAGCAGTACGTC. Translating it yields CASSEQGVFTYEQYV.

The chain links TRBV5-6 to TRBJ2-7; no clear D gene. This CDR3 spans 12 amino acids. Germline V gene sequence: CDR1 SGHDT, CDR2 YYEEEE. The V gene lost 6 bases and the J gene lost 5 bases, with 12 bases spanning the gap. The CDR3, as DNA: TGTGCCAGCAAAGGCAGCCGGGACGAGCAGTACTTC. Translated: CASKGSRDEQYF.

The rearrangement links TRBV10-3 to TRBJ1-5, with TRBD1 identical over 7 bases. The trim removed 6 bases at V and 4 bases at J, leaving 12 bases unmatched. CDR3 length equals 16 residues. The germline gives CDR1 ENHRY, CDR2 SYGVKD. The CDR3 DNA reads as TGTGCCATCAGCCCCGTAAGACAGGGCCAGAATCAGCCCCAGCATTTT. This gives the protein CAISPVRQGQNQPQHF.

This clone appeared a single time. The J gene is TRBJ2-7, the V gene TRBV4-1, with unresolved D. Looked up from germline, CDR1 is MGHRA and CDR2 is YSYEKL. This CDR3 comprises 14 residues. The V end was cut by 10 bases, the J end by 0 bases, with 16 bases between. The CDR3 spells CATLSRVSSYEQYV. CDR3 bases: TGCGCCACTTTATCCCGGGTCAGCTCCTACGAGCAGTACGTC.

This clone showed up just once. V and J are TRBV24-1 and TRBJ1-1; D is unclear. With 4 bases removed from V and 5 bases from J, the gap between germline ends came to 10 bases. Germline V CDR1 and CDR2: KGHDR, SFDVKD. This CDR3 contains 13 residues. The CDR3 DNA sequence: TGTGCCACCAGTGACACGAGGGAGACTGAAGCTTTCTTT. Protein sequence: CATSDTRETEAFF.

J is TRBJ2-1 and V is TRBV6-5; the match to TRBD2 covers 8 bases. The V gene's germline CDR1 is MNHEY and CDR2 SVGAGI. V lost 6 bases and J lost 1; bases outside the gene matches: 5. The CDR3 has 15 residues. The CDR3 is CASSLIAGSYNEQFF. The CDR3 region has the DNA TGTGCCAGCAGCTTAATAGCGGGGTCCTACAATGAGCAGTTCTTC.

The V and J genes are TRBV5-1 and TRBJ2-5; 7 bases agree with TRBD1. Per the germline V gene, CDR1 is SGHRS and CDR2 is YFSETQ. After removal of 4 bases from V and 1 base from J, the junction contained 7 bases not matched to a gene. The CDR3 sequence is 15 residues long. In nucleotides, the CDR3 is TGCGCCAGCAGCGTGACAGGGCTTCCCCAAGAGACCCAGTACTTC. As protein: CASSVTGLPQETQYF.

This rearrangement joins TRBV29-1 to TRBJ2-5, with D uncertain. This CDR3 is 11 amino acids long. V was clipped by 2 bases and J by 1 base, with 2 bases between them. CDR1 and CDR2 from the germline V gene are SQVTM and ANQGSEA. CDR3 loop: CSVESQETQYF. CDR3 DNA sequence: TGCAGCGTTGAATCCCAAGAGACCCAGTACTTC.

The rearrangement links TRBV4-1 to TRBJ1-2; the D gene is possibly TRBD1 (6 bases). CDR1 and CDR2 from the germline V gene are MGHRA and YSYEKL. The CDR3 runs 15 residues. The V end lost 0 bases, the J end lost 7 bases, and 15 bases lay between the germline ends. CDR3 loop: CASSQDQGGMGGYTF. In DNA, the CDR3 is TGCGCCAGCAGCCAAGATCAAGGGGGAATGGGTGGCTACACCTTC.

The genes are TRBV6-4 and TRBJ1-2; D may be TRBD1 (5 bases). The germline V gene encodes CDR1 MRHNA and CDR2 SNTAGT. V was trimmed by 8 bases and J by 8 bases, leaving 18 bases between them. CDR3 length equals 13 residues. CDR3 residues: CASRDGTAAGYTF. CDR3 coding DNA: TGTGCCAGCCGAGATGGGACCGCGGCCGGCTACACCTTC.

This chain links TRBV5-1 with TRBJ2-3; 10 bases map to TRBD2. The trim removed 3 bases at V and 3 bases at J, leaving 4 bases unmatched. Germline loops: CDR1 SGHRS, CDR2 YFSETQ. CDR3 length: 15 residues. For the CDR3, the DNA is TGCGCCAGCAGCTCCTTAGCGGGGGGAACAGATACGCAGTATTTT. Its translation is CASSSLAGGTDTQYF.

This clone has just one count. The chain couples TRBV9 to TRBJ1-2; D not certain. Germline V lookup: CDR1 SGDLS, CDR2 YYNGEE. Trimming stripped 0 bases from V and 3 bases from J, with 3 bases between. The CDR3 is 12 amino acids. The CDR3 sequence is CASSVDHYGYTF. The DNA for the CDR3 is TGTGCCAGCAGCGTAGATCACTATGGCTACACCTTC. Together with reference TRBV9 and TRBJ1-2, the CDR3 gives the full variable domain: DSGVTQTPKHLITATGQRVTLRCSPRSGDLSVYWYQQSLDQGLQFLIQYYNGEERAKGNILERFSAQQFPDLHSELNLSSLELGDSALYFCASSVDHYGYTFGSGTRLTVV.

V gene TRBV5-1 combines with J gene TRBJ1-1; D is undetermined. Between the trimmed V and J ends, which lost 4 bases and 5 bases, there was a span of 12 bases. The CDR3 length is 13 residues. Looked up from germline, CDR1 is SGHRS and CDR2 is YFSETQ. Here the CDR3 DNA reads TGCGCCAGCAGCGCCCGACTGAGGACTGAAGCTTTCTTT. As protein: CASSARLRTEAFF.

The CDR3 bases are TGTGCCAGTAGTTTCGACAGGGCAGATACGCAGTATTTT. It codes for CASSFDRADTQYF. The rearrangement links TRBV19 to TRBJ2-3, with TRBD1 matching over 7 bases. The CDR3 runs 13 residues. With 5 bases clipped from V and 4 bases from J, the junction kept 3 bases outside the gene matches. Germline CDR1 LNHDA, CDR2 SQIVND (reference sequence).

The CDR3 DNA reads TGTGCCAGCAGTTCTTATACGGATCAGCCCCAGCATTTT. It yields the protein CASSSYTDQPQHF. The rearrangement links TRBV12-3 or TRBV12-4 to TRBJ1-5, with D unclear. V was clipped by 4 bases and J by 5 bases, with 9 bases between them. CDR3 size: 13 residues.

The chain combines TRBV6-5 with TRBJ1-5; D gene uncertain. The germline V gene has CDR1 MNHEY and CDR2 SVGAGI. Deletions cut 0 bases from V and 1 base from J, with 7 bases between. There are 15 residues in the CDR3. The CDR3 region is CASSYSPVSNQPQHF. Here the CDR3 DNA reads TGTGCCAGCAGTTACTCCCCGGTCAGCAATCAGCCCCAGCATTTT.